One sample yielded the 26 T cell receptor beta chains listed below, sequenced in a study of STAT5B mutations in CD4+ large granular lymphocyte leukemia. TCRdb keeps only in-frame clones here, not all; method: immunoSEQ multiplex PCR. The sample holds nearly 35,000 clones, about 85% seen once. Material: CD4+ T cells from blood buffy coats. Receptor source: a human donor in good health.

The rearrangement joins TRBV5-1 to TRBJ2-4, with D perhaps matching TRBD2 (5 bases). Germline loops: CDR1 SGHRS, CDR2 YFSETQ. CDR3 length: 16 residues. V was clipped by 2 bases and J by 2 bases, with 14 bases between them. CDR3 region: CASSFGGLQSKNIQYF. In DNA, the CDR3 is TGCGCCAGCAGCTTCGGAGGACTCCAGTCCAAAAACATTCAGTACTTC.

This chain's CDR3 is CASSRTSGRAGTQYF. The CDR3 DNA reads as TGTGCCAGCAGTCGAACTAGCGGGAGGGCCGGTACGCAGTATTTT. This sequence joins TRBV28 and TRBJ2-3; TRBD2 matches at 13 bases. With V trimmed by 5 bases and J by 8 bases, 7 bases remained unmatched. Per the germline V gene, CDR1 is MDHEN and CDR2 is SYDVKM. The CDR3 has 15 residues.

The chain has TRBV7-9 and TRBJ2-5; D may match TRBD1 or TRBD2 (6 bases each). The CDR3 spans 14 residues. Germline-derived CDR1 and CDR2 are SEHNR and FQNEAQ (reference sequence). V dropped 5 bases and J dropped 4 bases, with 14 bases sitting between them. The CDR3 DNA is TGTGCCAGCAGCCATTTACAGGGAGGAGAGACCCAGTACTTC. Translating it yields CASSHLQGGETQYF.

The chain couples TRBV6-5 to TRBJ1-2, with D hard to call. This CDR3 spans 13 amino acids. Trimming left V 2 bases short and J 2 bases short, with 6 bases between. The germline V gene has CDR1 MNHEY and CDR2 SVGAGI. CDR3 protein: CASSYGLNYGYTF. The CDR3 DNA reads as TGTGCCAGCAGTTACGGGCTCAACTATGGCTACACCTTC.

The chain carries TRBV10-2 and TRBJ2-1; TRBD2 is a possible D gene (6 bases). V gave up 3 bases and J gave up 6 bases, with 15 bases separating them. Germline V gives CDR1 WSHSY, CDR2 SAAADI. The CDR3 runs 15 residues. CDR3: CASSDPGTGANEQFF. The CDR3 DNA follows: TGCGCCAGCAGTGATCCCGGGACTGGAGCCAATGAGCAGTTCTTC.

As DNA, the CDR3 is TGTGCCAGTATAGGACTAGCGGGAGCCGGGGAGCTGTTTTTT. Translated, it gives CASIGLAGAGELFF. This sequence joins TRBV19 and TRBJ2-2; TRBD2 aligns across 13 bases. Looked up from germline, CDR1 is LNHDA and CDR2 is SQIVND (reference sequence). V dropped 7 bases and J dropped 6; count of bases not matched to a gene: 2. The CDR3 is 14 residues long.

This rearrangement joins TRBV7-2 to TRBJ2-2, with 8 nucleotides matching TRBD2. Germline loops: CDR1 SGHTA, CDR2 FQGNSA. The CDR3 length is 18 residues. Trimming removed 2 bases from V and 2 bases from J; junction bases left unmatched: 10. Here the CDR3 reads CASSLIGVLAVNTGELFF. The CDR3 bases are TGTGCCAGCAGCTTAATAGGGGTACTAGCGGTTAACACCGGGGAGCTGTTTTTT.

This clone was observed a handful of times. The chain couples TRBV5-6 to TRBJ2-7; 9 nucleotides align to TRBD1. V gave up 0 bases and J gave up 5 bases; unmatched junction bases: 9. The germline CDR1 and CDR2 sequences are SGHDT and YYEEEE. This CDR3 is 16 amino acids long. The CDR3 DNA reads as TGTGCCAGCAGCTTGGAGGCCGGGACAGGGACCAACGAGCAGTACTTC. Its translation is CASSLEAGTGTNEQYF.

The chain couples TRBV11-2 to TRBJ1-4, with TRBD1 matching 7 bases. V shed 5 bases and J 7 bases; nucleotides not matched to a gene: 4. The CDR3 covers 13 residues. Germline values: CDR1 SGHAT, CDR2 FQNNGV. CDR3 in DNA: TGTGCCAGCAGCCAGGGGGAGGGTGAAAAACTGTTTTTT. Translated: CASSQGEGEKLFF.

The chain is built from TRBV7-2 and TRBJ2-7; unclear D gene. Trimming left V 2 bases short and J 7 bases short, with 9 bases between. The germline V gene encodes CDR1 SGHTA and CDR2 FQGNSA. CDR3 length: 12 amino acids. In nucleotides, the CDR3 is TGTGCCAGCAGCTTAACAAAAGTGGAGCAGTACTTC. It translates to CASSLTKVEQYF.

This CDR3 reads CATSRATTNTGELFF. The CDR3 nucleotides read TGTGCCACCAGCAGAGCCACTACGAACACCGGGGAGCTGTTTTTT. V and J are TRBV15 and TRBJ2-2; D remains unclear. This CDR3 is 15 amino acids long. Between the trimmed V and J ends, which lost 1 base and 0 bases, there was a span of 6 bases. CDR1 and CDR2 (germline): LNHNV, YYDKDF (reference sequence).

The CDR3 region is CASSAGQGSYEQYF. CDR3 nucleotides: TGCGCCAGCAGTGCCGGACAGGGCTCCTACGAGCAGTACTTC. The J gene is TRBJ2-5, the V gene TRBV10-1, with 8 positions matching TRBD1. TRBJ2-7 explains the end of the DNA better; the J call may be wrong. This CDR3 is 14 amino acids long. Per the germline V gene, CDR1 is WNHNN and CDR2 is SYGVQD (reference sequence).

The chain recombines TRBV6-5 with TRBJ1-1; tentative D call: TRBD1 (5 bases). This CDR3 spans 13 amino acids. V was trimmed by 10 bases and J by 1 base, leaving 13 bases between them. Germline V lookup: CDR1 MNHEY, CDR2 SVGAGI. The CDR3 bases are TGTGCCACCAAGAGGGGTAGGAACACTGAAGCTTTCTTT. It codes for CATKRGRNTEAFF.

The rearrangement uses TRBV5-1 and TRBJ2-5, with D possibly being TRBD2 (5 bases). Germline loops: CDR1 SGHRS, CDR2 YFSETQ. The CDR3 is made up of 15 amino acids. The V end lost 1 base, the J end lost 9 bases, and 19 bases lay between the germline ends. The CDR3 spells CASSLQVATSSAQYF. The CDR3 DNA is TGCGCCAGCAGCTTGCAAGTAGCGACATCCTCGGCCCAGTACTTC.

This clone is a singleton in its sample. This rearrangement joins TRBV5-5 to TRBJ1-2; TRBD1 is a possible D gene (6 bases). CDR1 SGHKS and CDR2 YYEKEE come from the germline V gene (reference sequence). V was shortened by 0 bases and J by 7 bases, with 16 bases between the two germline ends. The CDR3 has 15 residues. The CDR3 region is CASSLGGGRQGGYTF. The CDR3 DNA reads as TGTGCCAGCAGCTTGGGAGGGGGGCGTCAGGGTGGCTACACCTTC.

The V gene is TRBV11-2, the J gene TRBJ1-1, with TRBD1 matching 7 bases. This CDR3 spans 13 amino acids. With 2 bases clipped from V and 4 bases from J, the junction kept 1 base outside the gene matches. Germline CDR1 and CDR2: SGHAT and FQNNGV. CDR3: CASSLSGGTEAFF. CDR3 in DNA: TGTGCCAGCAGCTTATCAGGGGGCACTGAAGCTTTCTTT.

This chain connects TRBV4-3 to TRBJ2-2; D unclear. This CDR3 has 15 amino acids. Germline V gives CDR1 LGHNA, CDR2 YSLEER. V shed 0 bases and J shed 9 bases, with 14 bases lying between them. The CDR3 is CASSQDGTLGRELFF. In DNA form, the CDR3 reads TGCGCCAGCAGCCAAGATGGAACCCTTGGAAGGGAGCTGTTTTTT.

The chain recombines TRBV7-8 with TRBJ1-3; D possibly corresponds to TRBD1 (5 bases). CDR1 SGHVS and CDR2 FQNEAQ come from the germline V gene. V lost 1 base, J lost 3 bases, and 13 bases lay in between. The CDR3 is made up of 16 amino acids. The CDR3 reads CASSLGDRGVGNTIYF. The CDR3 DNA follows: TGTGCCAGCAGCTTAGGGGACCGAGGCGTTGGAAACACCATATATTTT.

This clone came up a few times. The chain combines TRBV11-2 with TRBJ1-3, with D possibly TRBD1 on 5 matching bases. Between the trimmed V and J ends, which lost 2 bases and 2 bases, there was a span of 10 bases. CDR1 is SGHAT and CDR2 is FQNNGV in the germline V gene. The CDR3 is 15 amino acids. The CDR3 DNA is TGTGCCAGCAGCTTATGGACGGGGGCTGGAAACACCATATATTTT. It translates to CASSLWTGAGNTIYF.

The chain joins TRBV10-3 to TRBJ2-1; TRBD2 aligns across 11 bases. This CDR3 spans 15 amino acids. The junction had 9 bases not matched to a gene; V was cut back by 8 bases and J by 6 bases. CDR1 is ENHRY, CDR2 SYGVKD, per germline. The DNA of the CDR3 is TGTGCCATCCTATTCGAGGGACTAGCGGCCAATGAGCAGTTCTTC. Protein product: CAILFEGLAANEQFF.

The chain carries TRBV14 and TRBJ2-1, with 8 bases fitting TRBD1. The CDR3 contains 17 residues. CDR1 is SGHDN and CDR2 is FVKESK in the germline V gene. The trim removed 0 bases at V and 2 bases at J, leaving 6 bases unmatched. The CDR3: CASSQESDRAPYNEQFF. Written as DNA, the CDR3 is TGTGCCAGCAGCCAAGAATCGGACAGGGCTCCCTACAATGAGCAGTTCTTC.

The gene calls are TRBV19 and TRBJ1-2; D is possibly TRBD1 (5 bases). Germline lookup yields CDR1 LNHDA and CDR2 SQIVND (reference sequence). This CDR3 spans 13 amino acids. Trimming stripped 1 base from V and 8 bases from J, with 11 bases between. In DNA form, the CDR3 reads TGTGCCAGTAGTATAGGCAGGGACCACGGCTACACCTTC. Translation: CASSIGRDHGYTF.

This chain links TRBV5-1 with TRBJ2-5; 9 bases map to TRBD1. CDR1 and CDR2 (germline): SGHRS, YFSETQ. V lost 2 bases to trimming and J lost 4 bases; unmatched junction nucleotides: 6. CDR3 length: 15 residues. The CDR3 DNA follows: TGCGCCAGCAGCTTCCACGGGACAGGGCTAGAGACCCAGTACTTC. Translation: CASSFHGTGLETQYF.

The chain employs TRBV28 and TRBJ2-7; D not certain. CDR1 is MDHEN, CDR2 SYDVKM, per germline. Trimming shortened V by 8 bases and J by 0 bases, and 8 bases separated the two germline ends. This CDR3 has 12 amino acids. CDR3 DNA sequence: TGTGCCAGCCGGGCCAGCTCCTACGAGCAGTACTTC. This sequence encodes CASRASSYEQYF. Complete variable domain (other parts from reference TRBV28 and TRBJ2-7): DVKVTQSSRYLVKRTGEKVFLECVQDMDHENMFWYRQDPGLGLRLIYFSYDVKMKEKGDIPEGYSVSREKKERFSLILESASTNQTSMYLCASRASSYEQYFGPGTRLTVT.

The V and J genes are TRBV20-1 and TRBJ2-5; D ambiguous. The DNA end is a closer match to TRBJ2-7, so the J assignment may be wrong. Germline V gene lookup returns CDR1 DFQATT and CDR2 SNEGSKA (reference sequence). The CDR3 is 10 amino acids. CDR3 coding DNA: TGCAGTGCTAGAGGGGACGAGCAGTACTTC. Encoded protein: CSARGDEQYF.

The chain employs TRBV6-5 and TRBJ2-2, with 11 bases lining up with TRBD2. Germline CDR1 reads MNHEY; CDR2 reads SVGAGI. The ends lost 4 bases at V and 4 bases at J; junction bases unmatched: 2. This CDR3 comprises 15 residues. The CDR3: CASSSGLAGTGELFF. CDR3 in DNA: TGTGCCAGCAGTTCCGGACTAGCGGGCACCGGGGAGCTGTTTTTT.